These T cell receptor beta chains were read from a single sample in a study of blood T cell repertoires in COVID-19. TCRdb's copy holds only in-frame clones and misses some; the assay was immunoSEQ multiplex PCR. The sample consists of 200,000 to 300,000 clones, about 90% of them appearing once. The sequenced material came from peripheral blood. The receptors derive from a woman in her thirties or forties with acute or convalescent COVID-19. The CDR3 runs from the conserved cysteine through the conserved F or W. Fields, in order: CDR3 DNA, CDR3 protein, clone size, D gene, V gene, J gene. A D gene is named only where the DNA matches it firmly. Clone size, where shown, is once, few, many, or a class for clones that have expanded.

CDR3nt: TGTGCCAGTAGTACCAACCTACAGGGGCTTAATTCACCCCTCCACTTT; CDR3aa: CASSTNLQGLNSPLHF; abundance: once; d_gene: TRBD1; v_gene: TRBV19; j_gene: TRBJ1-6
CDR3nt: TGCGCCAGCAGCTTGGTTTTTGGGGGGGGGCTGAGACGCACAGATACGCAGTATTTT; CDR3aa: CASSLVFGGGLRRTDTQYF; abundance: once; d_gene: -; v_gene: TRBV5-1; j_gene: TRBJ2-3
CDR3nt: TGCGCCACCCACCGGGGGCGGGGGCCCACCGGGGAGCTGTTTTTT; CDR3aa: CATHRGRGPTGELFF; abundance: -; d_gene: -; v_gene: TRBV10-2; j_gene: TRBJ2-2
CDR3nt: TGTGCCAGCAGCCTGGGACAATTTCAAGACCTCCACTTT; CDR3aa: CASSLGQFQDLHF; abundance: -; d_gene: -; v_gene: TRBV7-9; j_gene: TRBJ1-6
CDR3nt: TGTGCCAGCTCACCGAGGAGGAGCACAGATACGCAGTATTTT; CDR3aa: CASSPRRSTDTQYF; abundance: -; d_gene: -; v_gene: TRBV18; j_gene: TRBJ2-3
CDR3nt: TGTGCCAGCAGTTACGGGAGCAATGAGCAGTTCTTC; CDR3aa: CASSYGSNEQFF; abundance: -; d_gene: -; v_gene: TRBV6-2/TRBV6-3; j_gene: TRBJ2-1
CDR3nt: TGCGCCAGCAGCTCGCTCGGACTAGCCTCCTACAATGAGCAGTTCTTC; CDR3aa: CASSSLGLASYNEQFF; abundance: -; d_gene: TRBD2; v_gene: TRBV10-2; j_gene: TRBJ2-1
CDR3nt: TGTGCCATCAGGGACTATGACACAGATACGCAGTATTTT; CDR3aa: CAIRDYDTDTQYF; abundance: -; d_gene: -; v_gene: TRBV10-3; j_gene: TRBJ2-3
CDR3nt: TGTGCCAGTAGTATAGAGCAGGGAAGCGGCTACACCTTC; CDR3aa: CASSIEQGSGYTF; abundance: -; d_gene: -; v_gene: TRBV19; j_gene: TRBJ1-2
CDR3nt: TGTGCCAGCAGACGCGACTTCCAGGGAAGCACTGAAGCTTTCTTT; CDR3aa: CASRRDFQGSTEAFF; abundance: -; d_gene: -; v_gene: TRBV6-5; j_gene: TRBJ1-1
CDR3nt: TGTGCCAGCAGTGAACGCAGGGGACCTAATGAAAAACTGTTTTTT; CDR3aa: CASSERRGPNEKLFF; abundance: -; d_gene: -; v_gene: TRBV2; j_gene: TRBJ1-4
CDR3nt: TGCAGCGTTGGGGGGGAGACTCAGGCCTCACTCACTGAAGCTTTCTTT; CDR3aa: CSVGGETQASLTEAFF; abundance: -; d_gene: -; v_gene: TRBV29-1; j_gene: TRBJ1-1
CDR3nt: TGTGCCTTCAGGGTGGAAACCGACTCACCCCTCCACTTT; CDR3aa: CAFRVETDSPLHF; abundance: -; d_gene: -; v_gene: TRBV2; j_gene: TRBJ1-6
CDR3nt: TGTGCCAGCAGCTTAGGGGGACTTAACTCACCCCTCCACTTT; CDR3aa: CASSLGGLNSPLHF; abundance: few; d_gene: -; v_gene: TRBV7-2; j_gene: TRBJ1-6
CDR3nt: TGCAGTGCTAGTTCCGGGACAGTGCAAGAGACCCAGTACTTC; CDR3aa: CSASSGTVQETQYF; abundance: -; d_gene: TRBD1; v_gene: TRBV20-1; j_gene: TRBJ2-5
CDR3nt: TGTGCCTGGAGTCGTCAAGGACAGGGGACGTATGGCTACACCTTC; CDR3aa: CAWSRQGQGTYGYTF; abundance: -; d_gene: TRBD1; v_gene: TRBV30; j_gene: TRBJ1-2
CDR3nt: TGTGCCAGCAGCTTCGCTTCTTATCTGGACAGGAATGAAGCTTTCTTT; CDR3aa: CASSFASYLDRNEAFF; abundance: -; d_gene: TRBD1; v_gene: TRBV13; j_gene: TRBJ1-1
CDR3nt: TGTGCCAGCAGCCGCCAGGGACAGGGAGGAAACACCATATATTTT; CDR3aa: CASSRQGQGGNTIYF; abundance: few; d_gene: TRBD1; v_gene: TRBV7-2; j_gene: TRBJ1-3
CDR3nt: TGTGCCAGCAAAGGGACAGGGGTATACAATGAGCAGTTCTTC; CDR3aa: CASKGTGVYNEQFF; abundance: -; d_gene: TRBD1; v_gene: TRBV6-5; j_gene: TRBJ2-1
CDR3nt: TGTGCCTGGAGCGCTTTAATCGAGGACACTGAAGCTTTCTTT; CDR3aa: CAWSALIEDTEAFF; abundance: -; d_gene: -; v_gene: TRBV30; j_gene: TRBJ1-1
CDR3nt: TGCGCCAGCAGTAATACAGGGGTAAGGGCTGAAGCTTTCTTT; CDR3aa: CASSNTGVRAEAFF; abundance: -; d_gene: TRBD1; v_gene: TRBV10-2; j_gene: TRBJ1-1
CDR3nt: TGTGCTAGTGGTTCTCGAGGGCCTGAAGCTTTCTTT; CDR3aa: CASGSRGPEAFF; abundance: -; d_gene: -; v_gene: TRBV12-5; j_gene: TRBJ1-1
CDR3nt: TGTGCCAGCAGCTCCCTTGGGGCCTATGGCTACACCTTC; CDR3aa: CASSSLGAYGYTF; abundance: -; d_gene: -; v_gene: TRBV27; j_gene: TRBJ1-2
CDR3nt: TGCGCCAGCAGCCCCGGAGGCCTGGGGTATGGCTACACCTTC; CDR3aa: CASSPGGLGYGYTF; abundance: -; d_gene: -; v_gene: TRBV5-1; j_gene: TRBJ1-2
CDR3nt: TGTGCCAGCAGTTTACCAGGGCCCCATCAGCCCCAGCATTTT; CDR3aa: CASSLPGPHQPQHF; abundance: -; d_gene: -; v_gene: TRBV27; j_gene: TRBJ1-5
CDR3nt: TGTGCCAGCAGCCCACGGGGGCGGGGGAAATCTAATTCACCCCTCCACTTT; CDR3aa: CASSPRGRGKSNSPLHF; abundance: -; d_gene: -; v_gene: TRBV27; j_gene: TRBJ1-6
CDR3nt: TGTGCCTGGAGTCGTGAAAAACTGTTTTTT; CDR3aa: CAWSREKLFF; abundance: -; d_gene: -; v_gene: TRBV30; j_gene: TRBJ1-4
CDR3nt: TGTGCCAGCAGTTTATATGGGGCCGCGGGGTCAGCTTTCTTT; CDR3aa: CASSLYGAAGSAFF; abundance: once; d_gene: -; v_gene: TRBV27; j_gene: TRBJ1-1
CDR3nt: TGTGCCAGCAGCTTACTACCGGGGGAGACCCAGTACTTC; CDR3aa: CASSLLPGETQYF; abundance: -; d_gene: -; v_gene: TRBV7-2; j_gene: TRBJ2-5
CDR3nt: TGTGCCAGCAGCCACGCTTATTCGGCGGGGGGGCGCACAGATACGCAGTATTTT; CDR3aa: CASSHAYSAGGRTDTQYF; abundance: -; d_gene: TRBD2; v_gene: TRBV3-1/TRBV3-2; j_gene: TRBJ2-3
CDR3nt: TGTGCCAGCAGTTTACCCCAATACAGGGCGAGGAATGAGCAGTTCTTC; CDR3aa: CASSLPQYRARNEQFF; abundance: -; d_gene: -; v_gene: TRBV27; j_gene: TRBJ2-1
CDR3nt: TGTGCCAGTATGGGGGCGAAATATGGCTACACCTTC; CDR3aa: CASMGAKYGYTF; abundance: -; d_gene: -; v_gene: TRBV19; j_gene: TRBJ1-2
CDR3nt: TGTGCCAGCAGCCAAGCGCGGCGGGGGGGCCGAGCGTGGGAGACCCAGTACTTC; CDR3aa: CASSQARRGGRAWETQYF; abundance: few; d_gene: TRBD2; v_gene: TRBV14; j_gene: TRBJ2-5
CDR3nt: TGTGCCAGCAGTTTGGGAGGACAATTGAACTATGGCTACACCTTC; CDR3aa: CASSLGGQLNYGYTF; abundance: -; d_gene: -; v_gene: TRBV28; j_gene: TRBJ1-2
CDR3nt: TGTGCCAGCCGCGTCGCCGGGACTAGCGGGGGGGCTGGTGAGCAGTTCTTC; CDR3aa: CASRVAGTSGGAGEQFF; abundance: once; d_gene: TRBD2; v_gene: TRBV7-6; j_gene: TRBJ2-1
CDR3nt: TGTGCCAGCAGCCAGGAACAGGGCAATCAGCCCCAGCATTTT; CDR3aa: CASSQEQGNQPQHF; abundance: -; d_gene: -; v_gene: TRBV3-1/TRBV3-2; j_gene: TRBJ1-5
CDR3nt: TGTGCCACCAGCAGAGTTCCGACTAGCGGGGCCAATGAGCAGTTCTTC; CDR3aa: CATSRVPTSGANEQFF; abundance: -; d_gene: TRBD2; v_gene: TRBV15; j_gene: TRBJ2-1
CDR3nt: TGCAGCGTTGAAGGAGAGGGACTAGCGGGGGCCCTCGATGAGCAGTTCTTC; CDR3aa: CSVEGEGLAGALDEQFF; abundance: -; d_gene: TRBD2; v_gene: TRBV29-1; j_gene: TRBJ2-1
CDR3nt: TGTGCCAGCAGTCCGGGTAGTACTGAAGCTTTCTTT; CDR3aa: CASSPGSTEAFF; abundance: -; d_gene: -; v_gene: TRBV27; j_gene: TRBJ1-1
CDR3nt: TGTGCCAGCAGTTACGGGCAGGTCCCCGGGGAGCTGTTTTTT; CDR3aa: CASSYGQVPGELFF; abundance: -; d_gene: -; v_gene: TRBV6-5; j_gene: TRBJ2-2
CDR3nt: TGTGCCAGCTCCAGACAGCGGGGGAACACTGAAGCTTTCTTT; CDR3aa: CASSRQRGNTEAFF; abundance: -; d_gene: -; v_gene: TRBV11-2; j_gene: TRBJ1-1
CDR3nt: TGCGCCAGCAGCTTGAATGGCGGGGGGCCCACAGATACGCAGTATTTT; CDR3aa: CASSLNGGGPTDTQYF; abundance: -; d_gene: TRBD2; v_gene: TRBV5-1; j_gene: TRBJ2-3
CDR3nt: TGCAGCGTTGAGCGGGACAGGGGAGCTATGCACACCTTC; CDR3aa: CSVERDRGAMHTF; abundance: -; d_gene: TRBD1; v_gene: TRBV29-1; j_gene: TRBJ1-2
CDR3nt: TGTGCCAGCAGCGTACAGGGAAGCACCGGGGAGCTGTTTTTT; CDR3aa: CASSVQGSTGELFF; abundance: -; d_gene: -; v_gene: TRBV9; j_gene: TRBJ2-2
CDR3nt: TGTGCCAGTAGTATAGTCCAGGTCAATCAGCCCCAGCATTTT; CDR3aa: CASSIVQVNQPQHF; abundance: -; d_gene: -; v_gene: TRBV19; j_gene: TRBJ1-5
CDR3nt: TGTGCCTGGATACATCGAGTCTCGACGGGTGGCTACACCTTC; CDR3aa: CAWIHRVSTGGYTF; abundance: -; d_gene: -; v_gene: TRBV30; j_gene: TRBJ1-2
CDR3nt: TGTGCCAGCAGGGACAGGAGAGCTTTCTTT; CDR3aa: CASRDRRAFF; abundance: -; d_gene: TRBD1; v_gene: TRBV6-5; j_gene: TRBJ1-1
CDR3nt: TGTGCCTGGAGTGTTGGGAGCGGGGGGTACAATGAGCAGTTCTTC; CDR3aa: CAWSVGSGGYNEQFF; abundance: -; d_gene: TRBD2; v_gene: TRBV30; j_gene: TRBJ2-1
CDR3nt: TGTGCCAGCATGGAGGGTCAGGGGGGCTATGGCTACACCTTC; CDR3aa: CASMEGQGGYGYTF; abundance: -; d_gene: TRBD1; v_gene: TRBV2; j_gene: TRBJ1-2
CDR3nt: TGTGCCAGCAGTTACTCCTCAGGGAACGGGGAGACCCAGTACTTC; CDR3aa: CASSYSSGNGETQYF; abundance: -; d_gene: -; v_gene: TRBV6-5; j_gene: TRBJ2-5
CDR3nt: TGTGCCAGCAGTCGGGAGAGAATGAACACTGAAGCTTTCTTT; CDR3aa: CASSRERMNTEAFF; abundance: -; d_gene: -; v_gene: TRBV27; j_gene: TRBJ1-1
CDR3nt: TGTGCCAGCAGTTACAGGAGTACAGGGAACACTGAAGCTTTCTTT; CDR3aa: CASSYRSTGNTEAFF; abundance: -; d_gene: -; v_gene: TRBV6-5; j_gene: TRBJ1-1